This T cell receptor beta chain was captured by sequencing in a study of radiotherapy plus CTLA-4 blockade in lung cancer. Across the study: In about 20% of patients, objective responses were seen; 31% had disease control. General observations from the study: Early shifts in blood T cell clones, with interferon-beta, reportedly predicted response best. Clones of tumor-derived TCRs expanded in blood after radiotherapy plus ipilimumab.

Data came from immunoSEQ multiplex PCR; TCRdb stores just in-frame clones and leaves some out. The sample lists 95,000 to 150,000 clones, about 87% seen once, with about 7% in the top ten. Points on this clone: The antigen is not known.

Looked up from germline, CDR1 is SNHLY and CDR2 is FYNNEI. The CDR3 has 13 residues. Trimming removed 7 bases from V and 4 bases from J, with 11 bases in between. The TCR comes from a human donor with non-small cell lung cancer that progressed on radiotherapy plus ipilimumab. Specimen: peripheral blood, collected from a patient treated with radiotherapy plus ipilimumab. V usage is TRBV2 and J usage is TRBJ1-5, with a possible D match to TRBD1 (6 bases). The DNA for the CDR3 is TGTGCCAGCATGGGGGGGCTGAATCAGCCCCAGCATTTT. It codes for CASMGGLNQPQHF.